A selection of T cell receptor beta chains follows, all from one sample in a study of shared clonotypes between healthy human individuals. The protocol was immunoSEQ multiplex PCR, while the TCRdb copy is restricted to in-frame clones and leaves out a portion. The sample shows 2.3 million or so clones, about 92% of them seen only once. Sample: naive CD4+ T cells from PBMCs. The receptors were gathered from a man between 18 and 29 years old in good health. Some clones in this sample may be carry-over from other donors' samples. CDR3s include the opening cysteine and the closing phenylalanine or tryptophan. Each record gives: J gene, V gene, D gene, clone size, CDR3 protein, CDR3 DNA. The D gene is left open where the match is weak. A clone size is listed for some rows: how often the clone was seen (once, few, many), or a class if it is expanded.

j_call: TRBJ2-7; v_call: TRBV7-9; d_call: TRBD2; clone_size: .; cdr3_aa: CASSLFSGSLAQQYF; cdr3_nt: TGTGCCAGCAGCTTATTTAGCGGGAGTTTAGCGCAGCAGTACTTC
j_call: TRBJ2-7; v_call: TRBV27; d_call: TRBD1; clone_size: .; cdr3_aa: CASRNPGTGAHEQYF; cdr3_nt: TGTGCCAGCAGGAATCCCGGGACAGGGGCCCACGAGCAGTACTTC
j_call: TRBJ2-7; v_call: TRBV7-8; d_call: .; clone_size: .; cdr3_aa: CASSLGADRGEQYF; cdr3_nt: TGTGCCAGCAGCCTCGGGGCGGACCGGGGCGAGCAGTACTTC
j_call: TRBJ1-2; v_call: TRBV28; d_call: .; clone_size: .; cdr3_aa: CASRTRVGPYGYTF; cdr3_nt: TGTGCCAGCAGGACCCGGGTAGGACCCTATGGCTACACCTTC
j_call: TRBJ1-6; v_call: TRBV6-1; d_call: .; clone_size: .; cdr3_aa: CASSGRALDSPLHF; cdr3_nt: TGTGCCAGCAGCGGGAGGGCCCTGGACTCACCCCTCCACTTT
j_call: TRBJ1-5; v_call: TRBV28; d_call: TRBD1; clone_size: .; cdr3_aa: CASSLGQGYQPQHF; cdr3_nt: TGTGCCAGCAGTTTGGGACAGGGGTATCAGCCCCAGCATTTT
j_call: TRBJ2-7; v_call: TRBV19; d_call: TRBD1; clone_size: .; cdr3_aa: CASSLHRDRSYEQYF; cdr3_nt: TGTGCCAGTAGTTTACACCGGGACAGGTCTTACGAGCAGTACTTC
j_call: TRBJ2-6; v_call: TRBV27; d_call: .; clone_size: .; cdr3_aa: CASSGGANVLTF; cdr3_nt: TGTGCCAGCAGCGGGGGGGCCAACGTCCTGACTTTC
j_call: TRBJ2-3; v_call: TRBV19; d_call: .; clone_size: .; cdr3_aa: CASSTPSPTDTQYF; cdr3_nt: TGTGCCAGTAGTACCCCAAGCCCCACAGATACGCAGTATTTT
j_call: TRBJ1-4; v_call: TRBV7-8; d_call: .; clone_size: .; cdr3_aa: CASSPRTGQRGNEKLFF; cdr3_nt: TGTGCCAGCAGCCCGAGAACTGGACAGCGTGGTAATGAAAAACTGTTTTTT
j_call: TRBJ1-3; v_call: TRBV9; d_call: .; clone_size: .; cdr3_aa: CASSPGDLAGNTIYF; cdr3_nt: TGTGCCAGCAGTCCAGGGGATTTGGCTGGAAACACCATATATTTT
j_call: TRBJ1-1; v_call: TRBV19; d_call: .; clone_size: .; cdr3_aa: CASSTQTGNTEAFF; cdr3_nt: TGTGCCAGTAGTACCCAGACAGGTAACACTGAAGCTTTCTTT
j_call: TRBJ1-1; v_call: TRBV27; d_call: TRBD1; clone_size: .; cdr3_aa: CASSSSRSLTGRAEAFF; cdr3_nt: TGTGCCAGCAGTTCGAGCCGTTCCCTGACAGGGAGGGCTGAAGCTTTCTTT
j_call: TRBJ1-3; v_call: TRBV18; d_call: TRBD1; clone_size: .; cdr3_aa: CASSPTQGIRGNTIYF; cdr3_nt: TGTGCCAGCTCACCAACACAGGGGATCAGGGGAAACACCATATATTTT
j_call: TRBJ1-1; v_call: TRBV29-1; d_call: .; clone_size: .; cdr3_aa: CSVGEGGGAFF; cdr3_nt: TGCAGCGTTGGAGAGGGAGGGGGGGCTTTCTTT
j_call: TRBJ2-1; v_call: TRBV5-1; d_call: .; clone_size: .; cdr3_aa: CASSSGLLSYNEQFF; cdr3_nt: TGCGCCAGCAGCTCCGGACTGCTCTCCTACAATGAGCAGTTCTTC
j_call: TRBJ2-2; v_call: TRBV11-2; d_call: .; clone_size: .; cdr3_aa: CAGSLVSARNTGELFF; cdr3_nt: TGTGCCGGCAGCTTAGTGTCAGCACGGAACACCGGGGAGCTGTTTTTT
j_call: TRBJ1-2; v_call: TRBV28; d_call: TRBD1; clone_size: .; cdr3_aa: CASNPGQGSSNYGYTF; cdr3_nt: TGTGCCAGCAACCCCGGACAGGGTTCATCTAACTATGGCTACACCTTC
j_call: TRBJ1-5; v_call: TRBV7-2; d_call: .; clone_size: few; cdr3_aa: CASSDRFGQPQHF; cdr3_nt: TGTGCCAGCAGCGATCGATTTGGTCAGCCCCAGCATTTT
j_call: TRBJ2-7; v_call: TRBV28; d_call: TRBD1; clone_size: few; cdr3_aa: CASSLDRGYEQYF; cdr3_nt: TGTGCCAGCAGTTTAGACAGGGGCTACGAGCAGTACTTC
j_call: TRBJ2-7; v_call: TRBV28; d_call: TRBD2; clone_size: .; cdr3_aa: CASSPVGASGAHEQYF; cdr3_nt: TGTGCCAGCAGCCCGGTTGGGGCTAGCGGGGCCCACGAGCAGTACTTC
j_call: TRBJ2-1; v_call: TRBV29-1; d_call: .; clone_size: .; cdr3_aa: CSVCSGYSYNEQFF; cdr3_nt: TGCAGCGTTTGTAGCGGATACTCCTACAATGAGCAGTTCTTC
j_call: TRBJ2-7; v_call: TRBV20-1; d_call: .; clone_size: .; cdr3_aa: CSARRDYEQYF; cdr3_nt: TGCAGTGCTAGACGGGACTACGAGCAGTACTTC
j_call: TRBJ1-2; v_call: TRBV28; d_call: TRBD1; clone_size: .; cdr3_aa: CASSLGRTGVYGYTF; cdr3_nt: TGTGCCAGCAGTTTGGGCCGGACAGGGGTTTATGGCTACACCTTC
j_call: TRBJ1-2; v_call: TRBV7-2; d_call: .; clone_size: .; cdr3_aa: CASSVSRGKTGFGYTF; cdr3_nt: TGTGCCAGCAGCGTTAGTAGGGGGAAAACAGGATTTGGCTACACCTTC
j_call: TRBJ2-7; v_call: TRBV28; d_call: TRBD1; clone_size: .; cdr3_aa: CASSQGQGPEQYF; cdr3_nt: TGTGCCAGCAGTCAGGGACAGGGACCCGAGCAGTACTTC
j_call: TRBJ1-5; v_call: TRBV6-6; d_call: .; clone_size: few; cdr3_aa: CASRGLRSGGHQPQHF; cdr3_nt: TGTGCCAGCAGGGGATTAAGGTCAGGAGGTCATCAGCCCCAGCATTTT
j_call: TRBJ2-1; v_call: TRBV4-1; d_call: TRBD1; clone_size: .; cdr3_aa: CASSQVLHGSGGDLGQFF; cdr3_nt: TGCGCCAGCAGCCAAGTACTCCACGGGTCAGGGGGCGATTTGGGGCAGTTCTTC